Presented here are 22 T cell receptor beta chains from one specimen sequenced in a study of response to subunit inactivated influenza vaccine. Via MiXCR, TCRdb re-called the RT-PCR reads, giving one row per CDR3 protein. The sample lists around 490,000 distinct CDR3 sequences, 7.6% seen once, with under 15% in the top ten. Source: PBMCs from blood, taken 23 months after vaccination. The receptors originated from a man aged 50 to 69 who received an inactivated influenza vaccine.

This clonotype has a count of ten or more. The chain's CDR3 is CASSVSGASGNTIYF. DNA of the CDR3: TGTGCCAGCAGTGTTTCGGGGGCAAGTGGAAACACCATATATTTT. This chain links TRBV2 with TRBJ1-3; D perhaps matches TRBD1 (6 bases). From germline, CDR1 is SNHLY and CDR2 FYNNEI. The V end was cut by 4 bases, the J end by 3 bases, with 13 bases between. This CDR3 spans 15 amino acids.

The chain joins TRBV12-3 or TRBV12-4 to TRBJ2-2; possibly TRBD1 for D (5 bases). Deletions cut 8 bases from V and 6 bases from J, with 22 bases between. This CDR3 contains 16 residues. In DNA, the CDR3 is TGTGCCAGCTCCCGGGTCGGGCAGGGTCTGCCCGGGGAGCTGTTTTTT. This translates into CASSRVGQGLPGELFF.

This clonotype has just a few counts. The DNA for the CDR3 is TGTGCCAGCAGTGGGGGACTCCGGAGCTCCTATAATTCACCCCTCCACTTT. Translated: CASSGGLRSSYNSPLHF. The chain has TRBV6-1 and TRBJ1-6, with D perhaps matching TRBD1 (5 bases). The CDR3 is 17 amino acids. Germline CDR1 MNHNS, CDR2 SASEGT. The germline V and J ends were trimmed by 4 bases and 0 bases, with 13 bases remaining between them.

Here the CDR3 reads CASSLPGPKVDEQFF. The CDR3 DNA is TGTGCCAGCAGCTTACCGGGCCCCAAAGTCGATGAGCAGTTCTTC. The rearrangement links TRBV5-5 to TRBJ2-1; no firm D call. This CDR3 is built from 15 residues. The germline V gene has CDR1 SGHKS and CDR2 YYEKEE (reference sequence). Trimming took off 2 bases at V and 8 bases at J, with 17 bases between the two ends.

The sample holds a few counts of this clonotype. The CDR3 loop is CASSSGTSVNTGELFF. CDR3 DNA: TGTGCCAGCAGCTCCGGGACTAGCGTAAACACCGGGGAGCTGTTTTTT. The chain recombines TRBV5-4 with TRBJ2-2; TRBD2 agrees at 10 bases. The trim removed 3 bases at V and 2 bases at J, leaving 4 bases unmatched. There are 16 residues in the CDR3. The germline gives CDR1 SGHNT, CDR2 YYREEE (reference sequence).

This clonotype has more than one count but fewer than ten. V is TRBV6-5 and J is TRBJ1-5; 8 nucleotides match TRBD1. Trimming cost V 0 bases and J 4 bases; bases outside gene matches: 2. The CDR3 loop spans 15 amino acids. The V gene's germline CDR1 is MNHEY and CDR2 SVGAGI. The DNA of the CDR3 is TGTGCCAGCAGTTACTCCAACAGGGGGAATCAGCCCCAGCATTTT. It yields the protein CASSYSNRGNQPQHF.

Only a few counts were recorded for this clonotype. The V call is TRBV20-1, the J call TRBJ2-1; TRBD2 aligns across 11 bases. This CDR3 is 15 amino acids long. The ends lost 3 bases at V and 7 bases at J; junction bases unmatched: 8. The germline V gene has CDR1 DFQATT and CDR2 SNEGSKA (reference sequence). CDR3 DNA sequence: TGCAGTGCTAGGGAAACTAGCGGGAGCTGGAATGAGCAGTTCTTC. Its protein product is CSARETSGSWNEQFF.

This clonotype has only a few counts. The chain uses TRBV28 and TRBJ2-6, with 7 nucleotides matching TRBD1. Trimming cost V 5 bases and J 0 bases; bases outside gene matches: 10. The CDR3 extends over 18 amino acids. Germline loops: CDR1 MDHEN, CDR2 SYDVKM. CDR3 loop: CASSPYRGLGSGANVLTF. The CDR3 region has the DNA TGTGCCAGCAGTCCCTACAGGGGCCTGGGCTCTGGGGCCAACGTCCTGACTTTC.

This clonotype has a handful of counts. The chain employs TRBV7-3 and TRBJ2-5; the D is unclear. Germline CDR1 reads SGHTA; CDR2 reads FQGTGA. V was pared by 0 bases and J by 3 bases, with 5 bases between. The CDR3 runs 13 residues. The CDR3 is CASSLTKEETQYF. CDR3 in DNA: TGTGCCAGCAGCTTAACCAAGGAAGAGACCCAGTACTTC.

This clonotype was picked up many times. V and J are TRBV20-1 and TRBJ2-7; 7 nucleotides agree with TRBD1. Germline trimming cut 6 bases from V and 4 bases from J; bases unmatched to any gene: 9. CDR3 size: 13 residues. Germline V CDR1 and CDR2: DFQATT, SNEGSKA (reference sequence). CDR3 in amino acids: CSAITGVGYEQYF. In nucleotides, the CDR3 is TGCAGTGCCATTACAGGGGTTGGTTACGAGCAGTACTTC.

The chain links TRBV5-1 to TRBJ2-5; D gene uncertain. Deletions cut 2 bases from V and 0 bases from J, with 8 bases between. CDR1 SGHRS and CDR2 YFSETQ come from the germline V gene. The CDR3 runs to 14 residues. The CDR3 nucleotides read TGCGCCAGCAGCTTTGCCACTTACCAAGAGACCCAGTACTTC. Amino acid sequence: CASSFATYQETQYF.

This clonotype came up a few times. J is TRBJ2-7 and V is TRBV4-3, with 7 positions matching TRBD1. The CDR3 sequence is 14 residues long. V was pared by 5 bases and J by 1 base, with 5 bases of the junction left unmatched. Germline lookup yields CDR1 LGHNA and CDR2 YSLEER. CDR3 protein: CASSGTVYSYEQYF. CDR3 DNA sequence: TGCGCCAGCAGCGGGACAGTCTATTCCTACGAGCAGTACTTC.

The chain links TRBV10-3 to TRBJ2-3; D may be TRBD2 (5 bases). V shed 6 bases and J shed 4 bases, with 11 bases lying between them. This CDR3 comprises 13 residues. Germline V gene sequence: CDR1 ENHRY, CDR2 SYGVKD. The CDR3 DNA reads TGTGCCATCAGCCGGGGTGGGGCAGATACGCAGTATTTT. Its translation: CAISRGGADTQYF.

This clonotype was seen a handful of times. The V call is TRBV20-1, the J call TRBJ1-6, with D possibly matching TRBD1 (5 bases). This CDR3 has 13 amino acids. The germline V gene encodes CDR1 DFQATT and CDR2 SNEGSKA (reference sequence). Trimming took 0 bases from V and 8 from J, leaving 8 bases between them. The CDR3 protein is CSARDFRDSPLHF. In nucleotides, the CDR3 is TGCAGTGCTAGAGATTTCAGGGATTCACCCCTCCACTTT.

This clonotype was recorded a few times. CDR3 region: CASSQVLGATVGEQFF. The CDR3 DNA reads TGTGCCAGCAGCCAAGTTTTGGGAGCAACGGTAGGAGAGCAGTTCTTC. The rearrangement links TRBV3-1 to TRBJ2-1; D perhaps matches TRBD2 (5 bases). V shed 1 base and J shed 10 bases, with 20 bases lying between them. CDR3 length equals 16 residues. The germline V gene has CDR1 LGHDT and CDR2 YNNKEL (reference sequence).

This clonotype was seen repeatedly, ten times or more. V is TRBV19 and J is TRBJ1-5; D call uncertain. Germline V gene lookup returns CDR1 LNHDA and CDR2 SQIVND (reference sequence). The length of the CDR3 is 14 residues. Between the trimmed V and J ends, which lost 3 bases and 4 bases, there was a span of 10 bases. CDR3 sequence reads: CASSIPGPNQPQHF. The CDR3 coding sequence is TGTGCCAGTAGTATCCCGGGCCCGAATCAGCCCCAGCATTTT. The full variable domain, rest sourced from reference TRBV19 and TRBJ1-5, is DGGITQSPKYLFRKEGQNVTLSCEQNLNHDAMYWYRQDPGQGLRLIYYSQIVNDFQKGDIAEGYSVSREKKESFPLTVTSAQKNPTAFYLCASSIPGPNQPQHFGDGTRLSIL.

The sample holds many counts of this clonotype. The rearrangement links TRBV12-3 or TRBV12-4 to TRBJ2-1, with 9 bases that match TRBD1. J was trimmed by 3 bases and V by 7 bases; bases with no gene match: 22. The CDR3 sequence is 20 residues long. CDR3 loop: CASTHPGARDRGIYYNEQFF. In DNA, the CDR3 is TGTGCCAGCACCCACCCCGGGGCCAGAGACAGGGGGATTTACTACAATGAGCAGTTCTTC.

This clonotype has at least ten counts. The V and J genes are TRBV25-1 and TRBJ1-6; tentatively, D is TRBD1 (5 bases). Per the germline V gene, CDR1 is MGHDK and CDR2 is SYGVNS. The germline V and J ends were trimmed by 3 bases and 9 bases, with 15 bases remaining between them. This CDR3 is 15 amino acids long. The DNA of the CDR3 is TGTGCCAGCAGTGAGGAGGGGATAAGTTCTTCACCCCTCCACTTT. It yields the protein CASSEEGISSSPLHF.

This clonotype was detected many times. V and J are TRBV6-1 and TRBJ1-4, with D possibly being TRBD1 (6 bases). The CDR3 loop spans 15 amino acids. The germline V and J ends were trimmed by 1 base and 7 bases, with 13 bases remaining between them. The germline V gene encodes CDR1 MNHNS and CDR2 SASEGT. The CDR3 DNA is TGTGCCAGCAGTGAAGAATCAGGGGTTTTTGAAAAACTGTTTTTT. Amino acids: CASSEESGVFEKLFF.

Many counts were recorded for this clonotype. The chain carries TRBV20-1 and TRBJ2-1, with D uncertain. This CDR3 is 12 amino acids long. V lost 3 bases to trimming and J lost 8 bases, with 11 bases between them. The germline V gene has CDR1 DFQATT and CDR2 SNEGSKA (reference sequence). The CDR3 sequence: CSASRSADEQFF. For the CDR3, the DNA is TGCAGTGCTAGTCGCAGCGCAGATGAGCAGTTCTTC.

This clonotype was found many times. This chain uses TRBV20-1 with TRBJ2-1, with 7 bases aligning to TRBD2. The CDR3 contains 16 residues. V lost 5 bases, J lost 2 bases, and 12 bases stayed unmatched. Germline-derived CDR1 and CDR2 are DFQATT and SNEGSKA (reference sequence). The CDR3: CSAGALARGTYNEQFF. CDR3 coding DNA: TGCAGTGCTGGGGCGCTAGCGCGGGGGACCTACAATGAGCAGTTCTTC.

V is TRBV7-2 and J is TRBJ2-7; 9 bases fit TRBD1. Germline trimming cut 3 bases from V and 7 bases from J; bases unmatched to any gene: 7. The CDR3 is 14 amino acids. Germline V gene data show CDR1 as SGHTA and CDR2 as FQGNSA. The CDR3 DNA reads TGTGCCAGCAGCTTCTGGACAGGGGCGAGAGAGCAGTACTTC. Its translation: CASSFWTGAREQYF.